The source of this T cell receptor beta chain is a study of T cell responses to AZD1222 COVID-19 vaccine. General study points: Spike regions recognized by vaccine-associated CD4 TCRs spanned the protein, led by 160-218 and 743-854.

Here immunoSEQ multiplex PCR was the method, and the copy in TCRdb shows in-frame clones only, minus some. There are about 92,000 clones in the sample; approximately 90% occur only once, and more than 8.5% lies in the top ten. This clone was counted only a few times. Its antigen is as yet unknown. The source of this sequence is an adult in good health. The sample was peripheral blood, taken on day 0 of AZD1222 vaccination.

CDR3 protein: CASSQTVSNQPQHF. The CDR3 DNA sequence: TGTGCCAGCAGCCAGACAGTTAGCAATCAGCCCCAGCATTTT. The chain uses TRBV28 and TRBJ1-5; D possibly corresponds to TRBD1 (5 bases). Germline V CDR1 and CDR2: MDHEN, SYDVKM. The CDR3 has 14 residues. Trimming removed 6 bases at V and 0 bases at J, with 9 bases between.